What follows is one T cell receptor (beta chain) and its context. Its target is unknown. The source of the sample is a study of long-term antiretroviral therapy in people with HIV. Trimming shortened V by 2 bases and J by 6 bases, and 20 bases separated the two germline ends. CDR1 and CDR2 from the germline V gene are PRHDT and FYEKMQ (reference sequence). The CDR3 contains 16 residues. Study-wide results and caveats: Dominance of pre-ART expanded clones persisted, fluctuating and often declining after ART.

The libraries were made with immunoSEQ v3.0 at survey level. Per-sample TRB depth target: roughly 40,000-50,000 T-cell genomes. The protocol was immunoSEQ multiplex PCR, while the TCRdb copy is restricted to in-frame clones and leaves out a portion. Among 25,000 to 35,000 clones listed, 95% to 96% were seen once. The chain has TRBV13 and TRBJ2-7, with D uncertain. The TCR comes from a young man with HIV. Sample: unsorted PBMCs, taken around 6.6 years after starting antiretroviral therapy. The chain's CDR3 is CASSLNLVGYGFEQYF. In DNA, the CDR3 is TGTGCCAGCAGCTTAAATCTGGTGGGGTATGGGTTCGAGCAGTACTTC.